This T cell receptor beta chain originates from a study of molecular identifiers for immune sequencing clone quantification. Library preparation followed earlier protocols using designated TCR primers. TCRdb recomputed calls from the PCR reads with MiXCR, one row per CDR3 protein. The table records about 65,000 distinct CDR3 sequences, approximately 18% of them present only once. This clonotype was found many times. Its target is unknown. A CD8+CD4-CCR7+CD45RA+ gate was used to sort naive CD8 T cells. Study-wide findings and caveats: Identical TCR molecules can share a barcode, and this sharing could underestimate highly expanded clone sizes.

Per the germline V gene, CDR1 is SGHVS and CDR2 is FNYEAQ. The V and J ends lost 3 bases and 0 bases respectively, with 14 bases between them. The CDR3 loop spans 16 amino acids. This chain joins TRBV7-6 and TRBJ1-1, with D possibly being TRBD1 (6 bases). The source is a human donor in good health. Some libraries in this study had Jurkat cell RNA spiked in. Sequencing was performed on naive CD8+ T cells from blood, with Jurkat cell RNA spiked in. Indicated subset: FACS-sorted CD8+CD4-CCR7+CD45RA+ naive T cells. CDR3 nucleotides: TGTGCCAGCAGCTTGCCCCGAGGGGGATTGAACACTGAAGCTTTCTTT. This encodes CASSLPRGGLNTEAFF.